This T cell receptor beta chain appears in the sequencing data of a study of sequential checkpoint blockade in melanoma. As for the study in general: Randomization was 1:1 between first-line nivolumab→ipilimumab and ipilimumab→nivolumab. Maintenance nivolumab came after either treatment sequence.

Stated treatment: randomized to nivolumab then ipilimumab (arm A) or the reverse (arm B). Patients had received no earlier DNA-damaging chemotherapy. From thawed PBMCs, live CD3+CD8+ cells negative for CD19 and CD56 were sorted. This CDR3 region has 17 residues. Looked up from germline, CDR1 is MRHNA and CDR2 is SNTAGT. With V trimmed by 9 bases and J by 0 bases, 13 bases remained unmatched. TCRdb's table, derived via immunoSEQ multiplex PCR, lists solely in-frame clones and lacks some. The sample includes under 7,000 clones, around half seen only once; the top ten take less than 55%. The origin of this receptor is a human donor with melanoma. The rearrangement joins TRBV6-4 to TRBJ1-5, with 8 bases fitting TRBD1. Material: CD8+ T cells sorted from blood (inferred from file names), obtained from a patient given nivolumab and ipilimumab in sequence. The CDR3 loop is CARAVDRGDDSNQPQHF. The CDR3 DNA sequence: TGTGCCAGAGCCGTCGACAGGGGCGACGATAGCAATCAGCCCCAGCATTTT.